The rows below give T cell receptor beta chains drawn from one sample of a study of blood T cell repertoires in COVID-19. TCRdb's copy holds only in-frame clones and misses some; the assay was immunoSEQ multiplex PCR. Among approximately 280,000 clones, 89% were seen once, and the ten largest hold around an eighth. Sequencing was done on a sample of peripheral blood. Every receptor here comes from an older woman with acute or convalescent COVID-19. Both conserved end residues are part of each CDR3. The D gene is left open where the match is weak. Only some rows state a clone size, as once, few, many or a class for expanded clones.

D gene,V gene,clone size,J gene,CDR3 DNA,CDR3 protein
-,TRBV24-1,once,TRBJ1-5,TGTGCCACCAGTGATTCGGTAAGGGGCGATCAGCCCCAGCATTTT,CATSDSVRGDQPQHF
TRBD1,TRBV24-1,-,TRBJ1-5,TGTGCCACCAGCAATTCGGGGACAGGGGCGAGCAATCAGCCCCAGCATTTT,CATSNSGTGASNQPQHF
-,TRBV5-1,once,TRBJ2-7,TGCGCCAGCAGCGCCGCCGGTCGCTCCTACGAGCAGTACTTC,CASSAAGRSYEQYF
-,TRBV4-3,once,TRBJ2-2,TGCGCCAGCAGCCAAGGACTTAACACCGGGGAGCTGTTTTTT,CASSQGLNTGELFF
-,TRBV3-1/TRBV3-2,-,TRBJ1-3,TGTGCCAGCAGCCAAGATCTCGGGTTCTCTGGAAACACCATATATTTT,CASSQDLGFSGNTIYF
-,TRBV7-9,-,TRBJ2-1,TGTGCCAGCAGCTTAGTGAATAGTCCCTACAATGAGCAGTTCTTC,CASSLVNSPYNEQFF
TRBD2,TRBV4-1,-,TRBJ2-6,TGCGCCAGCAGCCAATGGGGGGGGAAAGCTGGGGCCAACGTCCTGACTTTC,CASSQWGGKAGANVLTF
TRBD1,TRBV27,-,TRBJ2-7,TGTGCCAGCTCTCTGACCGCTCGGACAGGGGGGACCTACGAGCAGTACTTC,CASSLTARTGGTYEQYF
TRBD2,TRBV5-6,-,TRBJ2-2,TGTGCCAGCAGCTTGGTCTCGGGAGGGAACGGGGAGCTGTTTTTT,CASSLVSGGNGELFF
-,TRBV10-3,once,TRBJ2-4,TGTGCCATCAGTGAGATAGCTAAAAACATTCAGTACTTC,CAISEIAKNIQYF
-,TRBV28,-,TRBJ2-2,TGTGCCAGCAAGGCGGAGTTTCGGAGGACCGGGGAGCTGTTTTTT,CASKAEFRRTGELFF
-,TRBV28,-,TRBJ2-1,TGTGCCAGCAGTTTCCAGGGCGACAATGAGCAGTTCTTC,CASSFQGDNEQFF
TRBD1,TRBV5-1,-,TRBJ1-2,TGCGCCAGCAGCTTTGACAGGGACGGCTACACCTTC,CASSFDRDGYTF
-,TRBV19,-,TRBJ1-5,TGTGCCAGTAGTATGGACGGGGAGGCCTGGCAGCCCCAGCATTTT,CASSMDGEAWQPQHF